These 18 T cell receptor beta chains came from one sample sequenced in a study of cytomegalovirus exposure and HLA in healthy donors. The PCR used 60 Vbeta and 13 Jbeta primers. Profiling relied on immunoSEQ multiplex PCR, and the TCRdb table lists in-frame clones only, not all of them. Here the sample spans around 130,000 clones, around 8.5% being singletons. Material for sequencing was PBMCs. The receptor set was obtained from a man in his forties in good health and CMV-seronegative.

The chain links TRBV27 to TRBJ2-3; TRBD1 aligns across 9 bases. Germline trimming cut 2 bases from V and 3 bases from J; bases unmatched to any gene: 9. The CDR3 totals 17 residues. Germline CDR1 is MNHEY and CDR2 is SMNVEV (reference sequence). CDR3 sequence: CASSLDPWGQGTDTQYF. The DNA of the CDR3 is TGTGCCAGCAGTTTAGACCCGTGGGGACAGGGTACAGATACGCAGTATTTT.

This clone turned up a few times. The chain couples TRBV7-2 to TRBJ2-3; 8 bases align to TRBD1. The ends lost 0 bases at V and 6 bases at J; junction bases unmatched: 8. The CDR3 sequence is 16 residues long. The germline CDR1 and CDR2 sequences are SGHTA and FQGNSA. Here the CDR3 DNA reads TGTGCCAGCAGCTTAGCAGGGCCAGGGGGCTCGGATACGCAGTATTTT. This codes for CASSLAGPGGSDTQYF.

This clone was seen a few times. The chain employs TRBV4-1 and TRBJ1-1; the D is unclear. Trimming removed 5 bases at V and 6 bases at J, with 10 bases between. Per the germline V gene, CDR1 is MGHRA and CDR2 is YSYEKL. The CDR3 has 12 residues. The CDR3 sequence is CASSTRTAEAFF. In nucleotides, the CDR3 is TGCGCCAGCAGCACAAGAACCGCTGAAGCTTTCTTT.

The chain joins TRBV6-5 to TRBJ2-2; 7 bases align to TRBD1. Looked up from germline, CDR1 is MNHEY and CDR2 is SVGAGI. The CDR3 is 15 residues long. V dropped 2 bases and J dropped 9; count of bases not matched to a gene: 9. CDR3 coding DNA: TGTGCCAGCAGTTACGAAGGACAGGCCGGTCGGGAGCTGTTTTTT. It translates to CASSYEGQAGRELFF.

This chain connects TRBV7-9 to TRBJ2-7; possible D gene TRBD1, 6 bases. V dropped 6 bases and J dropped 1 base, with 16 bases sitting between them. CDR1 is SEHNR, CDR2 FQNEAQ, per germline (reference sequence). The length of the CDR3 is 15 residues. CDR3 sequence reads: CASSSTTGASYEQYF. The CDR3 DNA is TGTGCCAGCAGTTCTACGACAGGAGCTTCCTACGAGCAGTACTTC.

The count of this clone is one. Its ends do not fully match the called genes, so a read error is possible. The chain recombines TRBV9 with TRBJ2-2; TRBD1 matches at 7 bases. This CDR3 has 16 amino acids. Germline V CDR1 and CDR2: SGDLS, YYNGEE. The CDR3 DNA sequence: TGTGCCAGCGGGATGGACAGGTCGTCGAATACCGGGGAGCTGTTTTTT. Its protein is CASGMDRSSNTGELFF.

This clone was counted only a few times. The gene calls are TRBV6-1 and TRBJ2-1; a possible D gene is TRBD1 (6 bases). The CDR3 is 14 residues long. Germline V gene sequence: CDR1 MNHNS, CDR2 SASEGT. Trimming took off 4 bases at V and 2 bases at J, with 9 bases between the two ends. CDR3 loop: CASSAAGAYNEQFF. The CDR3 DNA reads as TGTGCCAGCAGTGCGGCAGGGGCCTACAATGAGCAGTTCTTC.

This clone was seen only a few times. This rearrangement joins TRBV19 to TRBJ2-5; D call uncertain. The CDR3 length is 14 residues. Trimming left V 1 base short and J 3 bases short, with 9 bases between. Looked up from germline, CDR1 is LNHDA and CDR2 is SQIVND (reference sequence). The CDR3 here is CASSIVAKEETQYF. CDR3 coding DNA: TGTGCCAGTAGTATAGTAGCTAAGGAAGAGACCCAGTACTTC.

As for this clone: One end of the junction does not line up with germline, which may come from a read error. The rearrangement links TRBV4-3 to TRBJ2-3; tentative D call: TRBD2 (5 bases). Germline assignment: CDR1 LGHNA and CDR2 YSLEER. The CDR3 extends over 15 amino acids. The CDR3 protein is CAGSQVPGSTDTQYF. In nucleotides, the CDR3 is TGCGCCGGCAGCCAAGTCCCGGGGAGTACAGATACGCAGTATTTT.

This clone was observed a few times. The rearrangement uses TRBV6-1 and TRBJ2-7; D is perhaps TRBD2 (7 bases). Germline assignment: CDR1 MNHNS and CDR2 SASEGT. CDR3 size: 16 residues. Between the trimmed V and J ends, which lost 0 bases and 2 bases, there was a span of 14 bases. The DNA for the CDR3 is TGTGCCAGCAGTGAAGCGGGAGGGGGGAGGGCCTACGAGCAGTACTTC. Translation: CASSEAGGGRAYEQYF.

This chain joins TRBV15 and TRBJ2-3; 10 bases are shared with TRBD2. The CDR3 has 16 residues. Trimming removed 5 bases from V and 1 base from J; junction bases left unmatched: 6. CDR1 is LNHNV, CDR2 YYDKDF, per germline (reference sequence). CDR3 sequence (DNA): TGTGCCACCAGCGGATACACTAGCGGGGGCACAGATACGCAGTATTTT. It yields the protein CATSGYTSGGTDTQYF.

This clone was seen more than once but under ten times. The same CDR3 can be traced to other DNA sequences in this sample. The V gene is TRBV5-1, the J gene TRBJ2-3; D call uncertain. The CDR3 consists of 15 residues. Germline V gene sequence: CDR1 SGHRS, CDR2 YFSETQ. The germline V and J ends were trimmed by 0 bases and 4 bases, with 12 bases remaining between them. The CDR3 DNA sequence: TGCGCCAGCAGCTTGGGTGAGGCCCGGGCAGATACGCAGTATTTT. Encoded protein: CASSLGEARADTQYF.

This clone turned up a few times. J is TRBJ1-1 and V is TRBV5-6; no clear D. Germline V gene lookup returns CDR1 SGHDT and CDR2 YYEEEE. This CDR3 region has 13 residues. V lost 4 bases and J 4 bases, leaving 11 bases between the germline ends. The CDR3 region has the DNA TGTGCCAGCAGCCTGGCCGGGTTCACTGAAGCTTTCTTT. Residues: CASSLAGFTEAFF.

This clone has a handful of counts. This sequence joins TRBV7-2 and TRBJ1-6; 10 nucleotides align to TRBD1. The germline CDR1 and CDR2 sequences are SGHTA and FQGNSA. The CDR3 has 15 amino acids. V lost 3 bases to trimming and J lost 6 bases; unmatched junction nucleotides: 2. The CDR3 spells CASSLGTGVNSPLHF. CDR3 DNA sequence: TGTGCCAGCAGCTTGGGGACAGGGGTTAATTCACCCCTCCACTTT.

The V gene is TRBV7-6, the J gene TRBJ2-5; D possibly corresponds to TRBD2 (5 bases). The V gene's germline CDR1 is SGHVS and CDR2 FNYEAQ. V lost 3 bases, J lost 5 bases, and 28 bases lay in between. The CDR3 extends over 19 amino acids. CDR3 sequence reads: CASSFPKSGEPTGKETQYF. The CDR3 DNA sequence: TGTGCCAGCAGCTTTCCCAAATCGGGCGAACCGACGGGAAAGGAGACCCAGTACTTC.

This clone was seen only a few times. The chain carries TRBV7-9 and TRBJ1-6, with D possibly being TRBD1 (6 bases). CDR3 length: 14 residues. CDR1 is SEHNR and CDR2 is FQNEAQ in the germline V gene (reference sequence). Trimming removed 4 bases from V and 10 bases from J, with 14 bases in between. The CDR3 DNA sequence: TGTGCCAGCAGCTGGGCAGGGGAGGGGTCACCCCTCCACTTT. Translation: CASSWAGEGSPLHF.

This clone showed up just a few times. This sequence joins TRBV6-1 and TRBJ1-2; TRBD1 matches at 8 bases. Trimming took 4 bases from V and 8 from J; bases not matched to a gene: 9. The CDR3 consists of 14 residues. Germline V lookup: CDR1 MNHNS, CDR2 SASEGT. For the CDR3, the DNA is TGTGCCAGCAGTGGCAGAGACAGGGGCCGGGGCTACACCTTC. Translated: CASSGRDRGRGYTF.

This clone was recorded a few times. The V call is TRBV13, the J call TRBJ1-2, with D perhaps TRBD1 (5 bases). Deletions cut 0 bases from V and 2 bases from J, with 10 bases between. The germline CDR1 and CDR2 sequences are PRHDT and FYEKMQ (reference sequence). The CDR3 consists of 15 residues. In DNA form, the CDR3 reads TGTGCCAGCAGCTTAGGCCTGGGACTAAACTATGGCTACACCTTC. This gives the protein CASSLGLGLNYGYTF.